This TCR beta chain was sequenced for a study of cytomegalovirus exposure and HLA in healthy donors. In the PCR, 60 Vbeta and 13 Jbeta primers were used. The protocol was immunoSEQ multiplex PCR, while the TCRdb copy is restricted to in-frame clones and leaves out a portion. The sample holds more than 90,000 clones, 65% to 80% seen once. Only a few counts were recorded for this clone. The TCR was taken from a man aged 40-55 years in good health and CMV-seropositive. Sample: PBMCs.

The CDR3 bases are TGTGCCACAAGACTAGCGGGCGGATACGAGCAGTACTTC. This encodes CATRLAGGYEQYF. The V gene is TRBV5-4, the J gene TRBJ2-7, with 10 nucleotides matching TRBD2. Germline V lookup: CDR1 SGHNT, CDR2 YYREEE (reference sequence). Unmatched junction bases numbered 7, after V lost 9 bases and J lost 4 bases. The CDR3 is 13 amino acids.